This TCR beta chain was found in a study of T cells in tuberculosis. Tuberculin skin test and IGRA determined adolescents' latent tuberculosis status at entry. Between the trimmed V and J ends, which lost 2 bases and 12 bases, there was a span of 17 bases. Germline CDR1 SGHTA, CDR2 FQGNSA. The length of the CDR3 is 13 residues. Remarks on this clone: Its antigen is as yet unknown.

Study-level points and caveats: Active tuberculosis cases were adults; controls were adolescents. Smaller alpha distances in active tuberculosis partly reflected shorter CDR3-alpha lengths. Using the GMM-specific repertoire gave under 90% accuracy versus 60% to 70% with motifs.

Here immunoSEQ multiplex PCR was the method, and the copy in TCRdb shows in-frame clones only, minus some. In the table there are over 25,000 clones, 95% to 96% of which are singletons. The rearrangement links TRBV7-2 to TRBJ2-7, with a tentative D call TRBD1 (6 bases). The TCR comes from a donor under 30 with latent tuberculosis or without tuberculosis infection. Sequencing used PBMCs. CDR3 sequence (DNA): TGTGCCAGCAGCTTATTAACTGAGGGGGATCCGTACTTC. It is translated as CASSLLTEGDPYF.